A single sample is the source of the 9 T cell receptor beta chains below, sequenced in a study of blood T cell repertoires in COVID-19 (TCRdb year 2020). The library was produced with the immunoSEQ multiplex PCR assay. TCRdb limited this immuneACCESS table to in-frame rearrangements with V and J called. A share of clones is missing; checked studies link under half to unresolved V genes, and the rest is unexplained. A total of some 260,000 clones appear in this sample, 65% to 80% of them only once. Approximately 4% of the sample is held by the ten biggest clonotypes. Sequenced sample: peripheral blood. The receptors here all came from a middle-aged woman with active or convalescent COVID-19.

This clone was observed a handful of times. The V and J genes are TRBV5-1 and TRBJ2-7, with a tentative D call TRBD2 (5 bases). Between the trimmed V and J ends, which lost 7 bases and 4 bases, there was a span of 18 bases. Looked up from germline, CDR1 is SGHRS and CDR2 is YFSETQ. The CDR3 extends over 14 amino acids. The CDR3 protein is CASRIKREKYEQYF. The CDR3 nucleotides read TGCGCCAGCCGGATCAAAAGGGAGAAATACGAGCAGTACTTC.

This chain uses TRBV7-3 with TRBJ2-7, with D possibly being TRBD1 (6 bases). The CDR3 spans 13 residues. V dropped 5 bases and J dropped 3 bases, with 11 bases sitting between them. Germline CDR1 reads SGHTA; CDR2 reads FQGTGA. The chain's CDR3 is CASSRGQNYEQYF. The CDR3 DNA sequence: TGTGCCAGCAGCCGTGGACAGAACTACGAGCAGTACTTC. Together with reference TRBV7-3 and TRBJ2-7, the CDR3 gives the full variable domain: GAGVSQTPSNKVTEKGKYVELRCDPISGHTALYWYRQSLGQGPEFLIYFQGTGAADDSGLPNDRFFAVRPEGSVSTLKIQRTERGDSAVYLCASSRGQNYEQYFGPGTRLTVT.

The gene calls are TRBV11-2 and TRBJ2-7; 8 bases agree with TRBD2. Trimming took 5 bases from V and 2 from J; bases not matched to a gene: 8. The germline V gene has CDR1 SGHAT and CDR2 FQNNGV. This CDR3 has 15 residues. CDR3 amino acids: CASSHGGGPAYEQYF. The CDR3, as DNA: TGTGCCAGCAGCCACGGGGGGGGGCCAGCCTACGAGCAGTACTTC.

The rearrangement joins TRBV5-8 to TRBJ1-5, with a tentative D call TRBD1 (5 bases). The CDR3 is 14 residues long. The germline V and J ends were trimmed by 3 bases and 11 bases, with 18 bases remaining between them. Germline CDR1 and CDR2: SGHTS and YDEGEE. This chain's CDR3 is CASSSEQGESAQHF. The CDR3 region has the DNA TGTGCCAGCAGCTCCGAGCAGGGTGAGTCGGCCCAGCATTTT. Variable domain in full (rest from reference TRBV5-8 and TRBJ1-5): EAGVTQSPTHLIKTRGQQATLRCSPISGHTSVYWYQQALGLGLQFLLWYDEGEERNRGNFPPRFSGRQFPNYSSELNVNALELEDSALYLCASSSEQGESAQHFGDGTRLSIL.

This rearrangement joins TRBV6-5 to TRBJ2-7; 9 bases are shared with TRBD1. J lost 2 bases, V lost 7 bases, and 6 bases had no gene match. Germline CDR1 is MNHEY and CDR2 is SVGAGI. CDR3 size: 14 residues. CDR3 DNA sequence: TGTGCCAGCATCCTAGGACAGGGGCCCTACGAGCAGTACTTC. Its protein product is CASILGQGPYEQYF.

The CDR3 sequence: CASSLAGVVRGTYSSYNSPLHF. The CDR3, as DNA: TGCGCCAGCAGCTTGGCCGGAGTAGTTCGTGGGACTTACAGCTCCTATAATTCACCCCTCCACTTT. The chain employs TRBV5-1 and TRBJ1-6; the D gene is possibly TRBD1 (5 bases). The V end lost 0 bases, the J end lost 0 bases, and 25 bases lay between the germline ends. From germline, CDR1 is SGHRS and CDR2 YFSETQ. The CDR3 has 22 amino acids.

This clone has only a few counts. This chain links TRBV28 with TRBJ1-6; D may be TRBD1 (5 bases). Trimming stripped 4 bases from V and 8 bases from J, with 9 bases between. The CDR3 is made up of 13 amino acids. Germline loops: CDR1 MDHEN, CDR2 SYDVKM. In DNA, the CDR3 is TGTGCCAGCAGTTCGCGACAGTATTCACCCCTCCACTTT. This translates into CASSSRQYSPLHF.

The chain combines TRBV9 with TRBJ1-2; tentatively, D is TRBD1 (6 bases). The CDR3 is 16 residues long. V was shortened by 0 bases and J by 6 bases, with 18 bases between the two germline ends. Germline assignment: CDR1 SGDLS and CDR2 YYNGEE. The CDR3: CASSVVLGGRGDGYTF. The CDR3, as DNA: TGTGCCAGCAGCGTAGTCCTGGGCGGCAGGGGCGATGGCTACACCTTC.

This clone was observed at least ten times. This chain connects TRBV28 to TRBJ1-5; 10 positions match TRBD1. This CDR3 has 20 amino acids. The germline gives CDR1 MDHEN, CDR2 SYDVKM. V shed 3 bases, J shed 0 bases, and the junction held 14 bases outside the gene matches. In nucleotides, the CDR3 is TGTGCCAGCAGTTTCCCACCGACAGGGGGCTTACTTTATAGCAATCAGCCCCAGCATTTT. Its translation is CASSFPPTGGLLYSNQPQHF.